A selection of T cell receptor beta chains follows, all from one sample in a study of tumor-infiltrating lymphocytes in primary liver carcinoma. Each CDR3 protein gets one entry after TCRdb re-called the multiplex PCR reads with MiXCR. The sample gives 120,000 or so distinct CDR3 sequences, roughly 69% of which show up once; around 9% is in the top ten. Sequencing was done on a sample of liver tumor tissue from sampling region 1. These receptors originate from a woman aged 60-75 years with primary liver carcinoma and hepatitis B virus infection. The CDR3 runs from the conserved cysteine through the conserved F or W. A D gene is named only where the DNA matches it firmly. Rows give clone size only sometimes, using once, few, many, or a class for an expanded clone.

TRBV6-1	TRBJ1-5	TRBD1	.	CASSEVPGMGQPRHF	TGTGCTAGCAGTGAAGTTCCAGGGATGGGACAGCCCCGGCATTTT
TRBV5-1	TRBJ1-2	.	.	CVSSLGESRYGYTF	TGCGTCAGCAGCTTGGGGGAATCACGGTATGGATACACCTTC
TRBV7-9	TRBJ1-1	.	.	CALGETNTEGFF	TGTGCCTTGGGCGAGACGAACACTGAAGGTTTCTTT
TRBV6-1	TRBJ1-1	TRBD1	.	CASRVSGTGGTEAFF	TGTGCCAGCAGGGTAAGCGGGACAGGGGGCACTGAAGCTTTCTTT
TRBV2	TRBJ2-3	.	.	CASSELGTEGGTQYF	TGTGCCAGCAGTGAATTGGGAACAGAAGGAGGTACGCAGTATTTT
TRBV11-1	TRBJ2-3	.	.	CAISHGTDSIDTQYF	TGTGCCATCAGCCACGGGACTGATAGCATAGATACGCAGTATTTT
TRBV29-1	TRBJ1-1	.	.	CGARGDLNSEAFF	TGCGGCGCCAGAGGGGATTTGAACAGTGAAGCTTTCTTT
TRBV7-8	TRBJ2-2	TRBD2	.	CARSRGRGLAGEKTGELFF	TGTGCCAGGAGCCGGGGGAGGGGACTAGCGGGAGAGAAGACCGGGGAGCTGTTTTTT
TRBV6-2/TRBV6-3	TRBJ2-3	TRBD2	.	CASSTTQLAGVAGTQYF	TGTGCCAGCAGTACGACTCAACTAGCGGGAGTTGCAGGTACGCAGTATTTT
TRBV7-9	TRBJ2-1	.	few	CASREDIWEQFF	TGTGCCAGCAGAGAGGACATTTGGGAGCAGTTCTTC
TRBV14	TRBJ2-7	.	.	CASNQSMTSLPYF	TGTGCCAGCAACCAATCCATGACTAGTCTTCCGTACTTC
TRBV7-9	TRBJ2-7	TRBD1	many	CASSLAGGATYEQYF	TGTGCCAGCAGCTTAGCAGGGGGCGCAACCTACGAGCAGTACTTC
TRBV5-1	TRBJ1-1	.	.	CVSSLDRRMNTEAFF	TGCGTCAGCAGCTTGGACCGTCGGATGAACACTGAAGCTTTCTTT
TRBV12-3/TRBV12-4	TRBJ1-1	.	.	CTSSPQTGATEAFF	TGTACCAGCAGTCCCCAGACAGGCGCCACTGAAGCTTTCTTT
TRBV11-2	TRBJ1-2	.	.	CASSFWGAIYGYTF	TGTGCCAGCAGCTTCTGGGGAGCAATCTATGGCTACACCTTC
TRBV6-1	TRBJ1-5	.	many	CASNALSNQPQHF	TGTGCCAGCAACGCCCTTAGCAATCAGCCCCAGCATTTT
TRBV11-2	TRBJ2-1	.	.	CASSSERSSYNEQFF	TGTGCCAGCAGTTCTGAACGGAGCTCCTACAATGAGCAGTTCTTC
TRBV11-2	TRBJ2-3	.	.	CASSLDPGAAPQYF	TGTGCCAGCAGCTTAGACCCAGGGGCGGCTCCGCAGTATTTT
TRBV28	TRBJ2-1	TRBD2	few	CASSSNGGEESGEQFF	TGTGCCAGCAGTTCCAACGGGGGGGAGGAGAGTGGTGAGCAGTTCTTC
TRBV5-1	TRBJ1-1	.	few	CASSLGRRNTEAFF	TGCGCCAGCAGCTTGGGTCGTCGGAACACTGAAGCTTTCTTT
TRBV11-3	TRBJ2-7	.	.	CANSLDRAFSLEQYF	TGTGCCAACAGTTTAGATCGGGCCTTTAGCTTGGAGCAGTACTTC
TRBV12-3/TRBV12-4	TRBJ1-1	.	.	CASTGPATEAFF	TGTGCCAGCACCGGGCCCGCCACTGAAGCTTTCTTT
TRBV11-3	TRBJ2-3	.	.	CASSLDRHTTDTQFF	TGTGCCAGTAGTTTAGATCGACATACTACAGATACGCAGTTTTTT
TRBV28	TRBJ2-3	.	many	CASSGVRRSSQSGTQYF	TGTGCCAGCAGTGGCGTAAGGAGGTCCTCGCAGAGTGGTACGCAGTATTTT
TRBV29-1	TRBJ2-5	.	medium-sized	CSVGGGGAPETQYF	TGCAGCGTTGGGGGTGGGGGGGCCCCAGAGACCCAGTACTTC
TRBV10-3	TRBJ2-1	.	.	CAVTESSYNEQFF	TGTGCCGTCACGGAGAGCTCCTACAATGAGCAGTTCTTC
TRBV6-1	TRBJ2-3	TRBD1	many	CASSLRTGSTDTQYF	TGTGCCAGCAGTCTTCGGACAGGAAGCACAGATACGCAGTATTTT
TRBV14	TRBJ2-5	.	.	CASNRDTQETQYF	TGTGCCAGCAACCGGGACACTCAAGAGACCCAGTACTTC
TRBV14	TRBJ2-1	TRBD2	once	CASSQVTSGSNEQFF	TGTGCCAGCAGCCAAGTGACTAGCGGGAGCAACGAGCAGTTCTTC
TRBV6-2/TRBV6-3	TRBJ2-2	TRBD1	.	CASSYSPGQGTGELFF	TGTGCCAGCAGTTACTCGCCGGGACAGGGCACCGGGGAGCTGTTTTTT
TRBV15	TRBJ2-4	TRBD2	.	CATSRDRGGRASENIQYF	TGTGCCACCAGCAGAGATCGGGGCGGGAGGGCCTCTGAAAACATTCAGTACTTC
TRBV5-5	TRBJ1-6	.	many	CASSLARHGSPLHF	TGTGCCAGCAGCTTGGCAAGACACGGATCACCCCTCCACTTT
TRBV7-8	TRBJ2-3	.	.	CASSLGAGWSTGTQYF	TGTGCCAGCAGCTTAGGGGCGGGTTGGTCCACAGGTACGCAGTATTTT
TRBV7-8	TRBJ2-5	.	few	CASTPTVWRETQYF	TGTGCCAGCACCCCGACAGTTTGGAGAGAGACCCAGTACTTC
TRBV5-1	TRBJ2-7	.	.	CTSRGGGRSASSYEQYF	TGCACCAGCCGTGGGGGGGGGCGGTCAGCTAGCTCCTACGAGCAGTACTTC
TRBV10-2	TRBJ1-6	.	.	CASSESRRMTGYNSPLHF	TGCGCCAGTAGTGAGTCTCGGCGAATGACGGGATATAATTCACCCCTCCACTTT
TRBV28	TRBJ2-1	.	.	CASSLLTGTYNEQFF	TGTGCCAGCAGTTTATTGACAGGGACTTACAATGAGCAGTTCTTC
TRBV11-2	TRBJ2-5	.	.	CASNSTTQEVQYF	TGTGCCAGCAACTCGACAACACAAGAGGTCCAGTACTTC
TRBV11-2	TRBJ2-7	TRBD2	.	CASSLISGSYVQYF	TGTGCCAGCAGCTTAATTAGCGGGAGTTACGTGCAGTACTTC
TRBV6-5	TRBJ2-3	.	.	CASAGSSGIDTHYF	TGTGCCAGCGCTGGGAGTTCAGGCATAGATACGCATTATTTT
TRBV6-5	TRBJ2-5	.	many	CASSSQTGRETQYF	TGTGCCAGCAGCTCCCAGACAGGGAGGGAGACCCAGTACTTC
TRBV11-2	TRBJ2-7	.	.	CVSSPRAVREYEQYF	TGTGTCAGCAGCCCCCGGGCGGTACGTGAGTACGAGCAGTACTTC
TRBV11-2	TRBJ2-1	.	.	CASSAFPPPTTGDEQFF	TGTGCCAGCAGCGCCTTCCCCCCCCCGACCACGGGGGATGAGCAGTTCTTC
TRBV10-1	TRBJ2-2	.	.	CASSALDREELFF	TGCGCCAGCAGTGCCCTGGACCGCGAGGAGCTGTTTTTT
TRBV11-2	TRBJ2-2	TRBD2	.	CASSISGSRNTGELFF	TGTGCCAGCAGCATTAGCGGGAGTCGCAACACCGGGGAGCTGTTTTTT
TRBV7-3	TRBJ2-1	TRBD2	once	CASSALSGAYNEQFF	TGTGCCAGCAGCGCCCTTAGCGGGGCCTACAATGAGCAGTTCTTC
TRBV11-3	TRBJ2-2	.	.	CTSSPRPLNTGGLFF	TGTACCAGCAGCCCCCGACCGCTTAACACCGGGGGGCTGTTTTTT
TRBV10-3	TRBJ2-7	.	many	CAISPGHLVYEQYF	TGTGCCATCAGTCCGGGACACTTAGTTTACGAGCAGTACTTC
TRBV6-6	TRBJ1-5	.	.	CACSYGRNNQPHHF	TGTGCCTGCAGTTACGGCAGAAACAATCAGCCCCATCATTTT
TRBV28	TRBJ2-7	.	.	CACNRPTSYEQYF	TGTGCCTGCAACCGCCCCACATCCTACGAGCAGTACTTC
TRBV4-2	TRBJ2-3	TRBD2	many	CASSQDSSSGRRDTQYF	TGTGCCAGCAGCCAAGATAGCTCTAGCGGGAGGCGGGATACGCAGTATTTT
TRBV6-6	TRBJ2-1	.	few	CASSTTRRDDEQFF	TGTGCCAGCAGTACGACTAGACGCGACGATGAGCAGTTCTTC
TRBV5-4	TRBJ1-2	TRBD1	many	CASSSQGKYNYGYTF	TGTGCCAGCAGCTCACAGGGGAAATACAACTATGGCTACACCTTC
TRBV4-2	TRBJ1-4	TRBD1	many	CASSPYDGTGNEKLFF	TGTGCCAGCAGCCCGTACGATGGGACAGGGAATGAAAAACTGTTTTTT
TRBV11-3	TRBJ2-1	.	medium-sized	CASSLFYEQFF	TGTGCCAGCAGCTTATTCTATGAGCAGTTCTTC
TRBV5-6	TRBJ1-4	.	many	CASSGLGATNEKLFF	TGTGCCAGCAGCGGACTGGGTGCAACTAATGAAAAACTGTTTTTT
TRBV11-3	TRBJ2-2	TRBD1	.	CTNSQGASSTGELFF	TGTACCAACAGCCAGGGGGCTAGCAGCACCGGGGAGCTGTTTTTT
TRBV29-1	TRBJ2-2	.	.	CSSRIGETRELFF	TGCAGCTCTCGGATAGGGGAGACCAGGGAGCTGTTTTTT
TRBV11-2	TRBJ2-1	TRBD2	.	CVSSLGLSYNEQFF	TGTGTTAGCAGCCTGGGACTATCCTACAATGAGCAGTTCTTC